This is a list of T cell receptor beta chains from one sample in a study of T cell repertoires in cytomegalovirus infection. TCRdb re-called the reads with MiXCR, one entry per CDR3 protein. The sample has 600,000 to 800,000 distinct CDR3 sequences; roughly 24% are singletons. Input material: CD8+ T cells from PBMCs. The source is a human donor in good health (CMV status not recorded). Some clones in this sample may be carry-over from other donors' samples. Each CDR3 is given with its conserved first and last residue. The D gene is left open where the match is weak. The size entry is marked missing in some rows and otherwise reads once, few, many or a size class.

clone_size,d_call,v_call,j_call,cdr3_aa
few,TRBD1,TRBV19,TRBJ1-1,CASSTRGQGVVNTEAFF
many,-,TRBV7-9,TRBJ2-3,CASSRFGGSTDTQYF
-,TRBD1,TRBV29-1,TRBJ2-3,CSVETGGTDTQYF
-,-,TRBV14,TRBJ1-1,CASSQDPWVEAFF
-,TRBD1,TRBV7-9,TRBJ2-1,CASSKGQGGIYNEQFF
few,TRBD1,TRBV4-1,TRBJ2-7,CASSQDGGTGGREQYF
many,-,TRBV7-2,TRBJ2-7,CASSLAEYEQYF
-,-,TRBV29-1,TRBJ1-1,CSPFQESGMNTEAFF
many,-,TRBV4-3,TRBJ2-1,CASSQRGDEQFF
-,-,TRBV4-3,TRBJ1-1,CASSQGLLENTEAFF
many,-,TRBV7-6,TRBJ2-5,CASSTRQAGETQYF
many,-,TRBV12-5,TRBJ2-1,CASARYAYNEQFF
few,-,TRBV5-1,TRBJ2-5,CASSLAVGTETQYF
-,TRBD1,TRBV19,TRBJ1-1,CASSTTGQGITEAFF
once,-,TRBV10-3,TRBJ1-1,CAITDTGPLKAFF
many,TRBD2,TRBV7-8,TRBJ2-3,CASSSRTSGGASDTQYF
few,TRBD2,TRBV24-1,TRBJ2-6,CATSDLSGESSGANVLTF
few,-,TRBV14,TRBJ1-2,CASSPPGPVGYGYTF
once,-,TRBV9,TRBJ1-2,CASSLPGPRDANYGYTF
-,TRBD1,TRBV28,TRBJ1-1,CASSLPKDRWNTEAFF
few,TRBD2,TRBV19,TRBJ2-3,CASSMGTRPDTQYF
few,-,TRBV7-8,TRBJ2-3,CASSLVWGRSTDTQYF